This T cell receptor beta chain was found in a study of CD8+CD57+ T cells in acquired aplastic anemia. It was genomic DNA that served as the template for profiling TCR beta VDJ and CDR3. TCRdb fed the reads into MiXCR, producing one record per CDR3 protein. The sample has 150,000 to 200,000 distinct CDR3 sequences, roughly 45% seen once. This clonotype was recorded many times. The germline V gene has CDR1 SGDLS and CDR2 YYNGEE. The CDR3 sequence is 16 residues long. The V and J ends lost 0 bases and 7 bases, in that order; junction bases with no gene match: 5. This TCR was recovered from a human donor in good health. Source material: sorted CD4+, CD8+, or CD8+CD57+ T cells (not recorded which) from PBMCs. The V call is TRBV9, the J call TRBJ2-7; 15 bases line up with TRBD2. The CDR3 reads CASSVAGLAGGGEQYF. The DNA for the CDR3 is TGTGCCAGCAGCGTAGCGGGACTAGCGGGAGGAGGTGAGCAGTACTTC.